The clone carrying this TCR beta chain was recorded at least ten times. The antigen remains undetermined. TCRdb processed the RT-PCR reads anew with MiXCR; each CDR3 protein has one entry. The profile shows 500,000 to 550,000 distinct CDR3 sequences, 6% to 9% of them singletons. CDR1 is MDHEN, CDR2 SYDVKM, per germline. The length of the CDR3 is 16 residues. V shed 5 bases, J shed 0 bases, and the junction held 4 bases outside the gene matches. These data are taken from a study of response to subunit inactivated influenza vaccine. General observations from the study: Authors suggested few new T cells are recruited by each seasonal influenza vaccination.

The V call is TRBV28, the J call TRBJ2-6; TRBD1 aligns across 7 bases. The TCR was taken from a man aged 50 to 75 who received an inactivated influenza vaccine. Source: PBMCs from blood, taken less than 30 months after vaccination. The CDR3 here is CASSGTALSGANVLTF. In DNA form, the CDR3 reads TGTGCCAGCAGTGGGACAGCCCTCTCTGGGGCCAACGTCCTGACTTTC.